The clone carrying this TCR beta chain was found a few times. Its antigen remains unknown. After 5'RACE with constant-segment primers, TCR alpha and TCR beta cDNA libraries carrying sample barcodes and UMIs were obtained. TCRdb reprocessed the 5' RACE reads via MiXCR and lists one record per CDR3 protein. The data contain some 310,000 distinct CDR3 sequences, approximately 22% of them singletons. This specimen comes from a study of T-cell memory formation after mild COVID-19. Looking at the study overall: Largely, the TCR clusters proved donor specific. Whole-study results and caveats: Whether second-wave clones peaking at day 37 were SARS-CoV-2 specific went unconfirmed.

The CDR3 contains 19 residues. Germline assignment: CDR1 SNHLY and CDR2 FYNNEI. The V and J ends lost 6 bases and 0 bases respectively, with 24 bases between them. V is TRBV2 and J is TRBJ1-3; a weak D match, TRBD1 (5 bases). Source material: PBMCs or a T cell subset sorted from them (not recorded which). The sequence was collected from a man aged 18 to 29 who had mild COVID-19 (a few samples of this study predate the infection). Cell type and time point are not known. This chain's CDR3 is CASSGVMGGTSDSGNTIYF. The CDR3 DNA reads TGTGCCAGCAGCGGGGTGATGGGGGGAACATCCGACTCTGGAAACACCATATATTTT.